These T cell receptor beta chains were read from a single sample in a study of T cells in Graves' hyperthyroidism and ophthalmopathy. TCRdb reanalysed the multiplex PCR reads using MiXCR and keeps one entry per CDR3 protein. The sample includes around 720,000 distinct CDR3 sequences, 30% to 40% seen only once; the top ten take roughly 30%. Sequencing was performed on blood. The source is a woman aged 40 to 55 with Graves' hyperthyroidism. CDR3s include the opening cysteine and the closing phenylalanine or tryptophan. A D gene is named only where the DNA matches it firmly. The listing skips clone size in some rows; elsewhere it reads once, few, many or a size class.

D gene,V gene,clone size,J gene,CDR3 DNA,CDR3 protein
NA,TRBV24-1,many,TRBJ2-7,TGTGCCACCAGTGACGCATTGGGCGAGCAGTACTTC,CATSDALGEQYF
NA,TRBV5-1,few,TRBJ2-7,TGCGCCAGCAGCTTGGGAGGGGAAGAGCAGTACTTC,CASSLGGEEQYF
NA,TRBV19,many,TRBJ1-2,TGTGCCAGTAGTATATCGGCATGGGGTGGCTACACCTTC,CASSISAWGGYTF
NA,TRBV10-3,few,TRBJ1-6,TGTGCCAGCACTGACCCCGAAGTAGGATCACCCCTCCACTTT,CASTDPEVGSPLHF
NA,TRBV9,many,TRBJ1-1,TGTGCCAGCAGCGTAGGGCGTAGGGGCACTGAAGCTTTCTTT,CASSVGRRGTEAFF
NA,TRBV7-9,NA,TRBJ2-2,TGTGCCAATTCTCGGGGGATTGTGCACACCGGGGAGCTGTTTTTT,CANSRGIVHTGELFF
TRBD1,TRBV9,few,TRBJ2-7,TGTGCCAGCAGCGGGACAGGGACCCCCCACGAGCAGTACTTC,CASSGTGTPHEQYF
TRBD1,TRBV6-1,NA,TRBJ2-2,TGTGCCAGCAGACCGGTGGGGGACAGGGAAGACACCGGGGAGCTGTTTTTT,CASRPVGDREDTGELFF
NA,TRBV7-2,NA,TRBJ1-1,TGTGCCAGCAGTGAACATCGGGACACTTCCGTGAACACTGAAGCTTTCTTT,CASSEHRDTSVNTEAFF
NA,TRBV27,many,TRBJ2-7,TGTGCCAGCAGTTGGGGGACAAAAACCTTTTTC,CASSWGTKTFF
NA,TRBV30,NA,TRBJ2-2,TGTGCCTGGACCGGCCTAGCAGCCGGGGAGCTGTTTTTT,CAWTGLAAGELFF
TRBD1,TRBV10-1,NA,TRBJ2-1,TGCGCCAGCAGTGGGGACAGATTTGGATCTGAGCAGTTCTTC,CASSGDRFGSEQFF
NA,TRBV20-1,NA,TRBJ2-3,TGCAGTGCTAGAGGACAGGTCTCTACAGATACGCAGTATTTT,CSARGQVSTDTQYF
NA,TRBV20-1,few,TRBJ1-2,TGCAGTGCTAGAGTACGTCCCAGCTCCCACGGAGATGGCTACACCTTC,CSARVRPSSHGDGYTF
TRBD2,TRBV7-2,NA,TRBJ2-7,TGTGCCAGCAGCCCAACCTGGACTAGCGGGAATCTGCAGTACTTC,CASSPTWTSGNLQYF
NA,TRBV6-5,NA,TRBJ1-1,TGTGCCAGCAGCGATGAATCCTTCGGTTGGCTGAACACTGAAGCTTTCTTT,CASSDESFGWLNTEAFF
NA,TRBV7-9,NA,TRBJ2-6,TGTGCCAGCAACCTACAGGCCTCTGGGGCCAACGTCCCGACTTTC,CASNLQASGANVPTF
TRBD1,TRBV7-9,few,TRBJ1-2,TGTGCCAGCAGCTTAGCGACAGGGAGTGGCTACACCTTC,CASSLATGSGYTF
NA,TRBV20-1,many,TRBJ1-2,TGCAGTGCGCCGTTGTATGGCTACACCTTC,CSAPLYGYTF
NA,TRBV29-1,NA,TRBJ2-6,TGCAGCGTTGAACGCCAGGGGGGGGTCCTGACTTTC,CSVERQGGVLTF
TRBD2,TRBV7-2,NA,TRBJ2-2,TGTGCCAGCAGCACCCGGACTAGTGGTGCCGGGGAGCTGTTTTTT,CASSTRTSGAGELFF
NA,TRBV2,NA,TRBJ2-7,TGTGCCAGCAGTGGCCCAATGGGGGACTACGAGCAGTACTTC,CASSGPMGDYEQYF
TRBD1,TRBV7-2,NA,TRBJ1-4,TGTGCCAGCACGGGACAGGGGGGTGAAAAACTGTTTTTT,CASTGQGGEKLFF
NA,TRBV5-1,NA,TRBJ2-7,TGCGCCAGCAGCCAGACCGGGACACCAACCTACGAGCAGTACTTC,CASSQTGTPTYEQYF
TRBD2,TRBV15,few,TRBJ2-7,TGTGCCACCAGCAGAGTCGGTAGCGGGACCGGGATTGGCGAGCAGTACTTC,CATSRVGSGTGIGEQYF
NA,TRBV2,NA,TRBJ2-3,TGTGCCAGCAGTGAACAGGGCAGCTCCACAGATACGCAGTATTTT,CASSEQGSSTDTQYF
TRBD1,TRBV11-2,few,TRBJ2-3,TGTGCCAGCGGAACAGCGGACAGGAAGACAGATACGCAGTATTTT,CASGTADRKTDTQYF
NA,TRBV10-3,NA,TRBJ2-1,TGTGCCATCCGTGCCAACAATGAGCAGTTCTTC,CAIRANNEQFF
NA,TRBV7-8,NA,TRBJ1-2,TGTGCCAGCACCTCCCGGGAGATTGACTATGGCTACACCTTC,CASTSREIDYGYTF
NA,TRBV10-3,NA,TRBJ2-7,TGTGCCAGCAGCGCCCCCGGGATACGGTCCTACGAGCAGTACTTC,CASSAPGIRSYEQYF
NA,TRBV29-1,many,TRBJ2-2,TGCAGCGTATCCCTAGGAGGGGGCGGGGAGCTGTTTTTT,CSVSLGGGGELFF
NA,TRBV20-1,many,TRBJ2-5,TGCAGTGCTAGAGCAGGGACCACCCAAGAGACCCAGTACTTC,CSARAGTTQETQYF
NA,TRBV6-5,NA,TRBJ1-5,TGTGCCAGCAGTTTCTGGGGAGGCAATCAGCCCCAGCATTTT,CASSFWGGNQPQHF
NA,TRBV14,few,TRBJ2-7,TGTGCCAGCAGCCAACGGACAAACGAGCAGTACTTC,CASSQRTNEQYF
TRBD2,TRBV10-2,NA,TRBJ2-7,TGTGCCATCAGTACTATAGACAGGGGTACTAGCGGGAGCTCCTACGAGCAGTACTTC,CAISTIDRGTSGSSYEQYF
TRBD1,TRBV29-1,NA,TRBJ1-5,TGCAGCGCCGGACAGGGGGTGACTATGCCCCAGCATTTT,CSAGQGVTMPQHF
NA,TRBV3-1,NA,TRBJ1-1,TGTGCCAGCAGCCAAGTCGAGGGGAACACTGAAGCTTTCTTT,CASSQVEGNTEAFF
NA,TRBV6-5,few,TRBJ1-2,TGTGCCAGCACCTCGAGAAATGACAGAGATGGCTACACCTTC,CASTSRNDRDGYTF
NA,TRBV5-1,NA,TRBJ1-4,TGCGCCAGCAGCGCTCAGGAGATTGCAACTAATGAAAAACTGTTTTTT,CASSAQEIATNEKLFF
TRBD2,TRBV20-1,NA,TRBJ2-7,TGCAGTGCTCGCCCTAGCGGGAGGGGATACGAGCAGTACTTC,CSARPSGRGYEQYF